Below, one TCR beta chain is given with its context. Residents of about two dozen US areas, aged roughly 18 to 89 years, made up the participants. The study assigned cohorts using participant-reported clinical history. The sample is drawn from a study of blood T cell repertoires in COVID-19. Study background: Italy, Spain and the United States were the sources of the convalescent and acute COVID-19 samples. In each case, the material was cDNA or gDNA derived from T cells, B-cell-depleted T cells, or PBMCs.

The V gene's germline CDR1 is SGHRS and CDR2 YFSETQ. The V gene end was trimmed by 4 bases and the J gene end by 3 bases; junction bases not matched to a gene: 19. The CDR3 totals 18 residues. The table came from immunoSEQ multiplex PCR; TCRdb's copy has only in-frame clones and leaves some out. The table shows hundreds of thousands of clones, with roughly 86% occurring only once. The clonotype originates from a man between 35 and 55 years old in a cohort exposed to, infected with or recovered from COVID-19 (not recorded which). V usage is TRBV5-1 and J usage is TRBJ2-7; TRBD1 aligns across 7 bases. Sequences were obtained from PBMCs or T cells enriched from blood (not recorded which). CDR3 coding DNA: TGCGCCAGCAGCCTGGGACCATTGAGACAGGGCGAATTCTACGAGCAGTACTTC. It yields the protein CASSLGPLRQGEFYEQYF.